Below, one TCR beta chain is given with its context. The data originate from a study of shared clonotypes between healthy human individuals. With 5 bases removed from V and 4 bases from J, the gap between germline ends came to 12 bases. Germline assignment: CDR1 MNHEY and CDR2 SMNVEV (reference sequence). This CDR3 is 13 amino acids long. TCRdb keeps only in-frame clones here, not all; method: immunoSEQ multiplex PCR. The profile shows roughly 500,000 clones, roughly 77% of them singletons. Input material: PBMCs. V gene TRBV27 combines with J gene TRBJ2-7; D is uncertain. The TCR was taken from a woman aged 40 to 50 in good health. Some clones in this sample may be carry-over from other donors' samples. CDR3 in amino acids: CASSPSGRYEQYF. The DNA of the CDR3 is TGTGCCAGCAGTCCGTCTGGAAGGTACGAGCAGTACTTC.